This T cell receptor beta chain came from a study of cytomegalovirus exposure and HLA in healthy donors. Study at large: In a later analysis, it was reported that the 120 validation repertoires had been produced on the same platform as the 550 to 850 repertoires belonging to the first cohort.

Here immunoSEQ multiplex PCR was the method, and the copy in TCRdb shows in-frame clones only, minus some. This sample has around 60,000 clones, with 85% to 95% found just once. The length of the CDR3 is 14 residues. Germline V gene lookup returns CDR1 LNHDA and CDR2 SQIVND (reference sequence). Trimming removed 4 bases from V and 2 bases from J, with 8 bases in between. Material: PBMCs. The chain is built from TRBV19 and TRBJ2-2; tentatively, D is TRBD2 (5 bases). The TCR originated in a man younger than 30 in good health and CMV-seropositive. The CDR3 sequence is CASSRGPNTGELFF. The CDR3 DNA is TGTGCCAGTAGTAGAGGGCCCAACACCGGGGAGCTGTTTTTT.